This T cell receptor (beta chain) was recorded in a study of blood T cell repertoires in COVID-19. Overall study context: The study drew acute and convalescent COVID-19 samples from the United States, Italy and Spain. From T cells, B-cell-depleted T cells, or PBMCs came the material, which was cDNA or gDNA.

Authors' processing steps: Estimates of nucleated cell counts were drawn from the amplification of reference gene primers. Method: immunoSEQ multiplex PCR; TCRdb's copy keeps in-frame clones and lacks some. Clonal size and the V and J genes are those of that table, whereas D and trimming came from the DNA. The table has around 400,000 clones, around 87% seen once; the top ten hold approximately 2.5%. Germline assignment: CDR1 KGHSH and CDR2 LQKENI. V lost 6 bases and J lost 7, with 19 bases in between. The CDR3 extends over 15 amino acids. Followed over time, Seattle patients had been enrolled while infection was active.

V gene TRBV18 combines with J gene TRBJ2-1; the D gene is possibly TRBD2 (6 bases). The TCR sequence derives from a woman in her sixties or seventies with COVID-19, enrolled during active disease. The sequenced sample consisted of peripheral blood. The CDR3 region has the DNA TGTGCCAGCTCCAAGCCCCCGGGGGTCCCAAATGAGCAGTTCTTC. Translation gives CASSKPPGVPNEQFF.